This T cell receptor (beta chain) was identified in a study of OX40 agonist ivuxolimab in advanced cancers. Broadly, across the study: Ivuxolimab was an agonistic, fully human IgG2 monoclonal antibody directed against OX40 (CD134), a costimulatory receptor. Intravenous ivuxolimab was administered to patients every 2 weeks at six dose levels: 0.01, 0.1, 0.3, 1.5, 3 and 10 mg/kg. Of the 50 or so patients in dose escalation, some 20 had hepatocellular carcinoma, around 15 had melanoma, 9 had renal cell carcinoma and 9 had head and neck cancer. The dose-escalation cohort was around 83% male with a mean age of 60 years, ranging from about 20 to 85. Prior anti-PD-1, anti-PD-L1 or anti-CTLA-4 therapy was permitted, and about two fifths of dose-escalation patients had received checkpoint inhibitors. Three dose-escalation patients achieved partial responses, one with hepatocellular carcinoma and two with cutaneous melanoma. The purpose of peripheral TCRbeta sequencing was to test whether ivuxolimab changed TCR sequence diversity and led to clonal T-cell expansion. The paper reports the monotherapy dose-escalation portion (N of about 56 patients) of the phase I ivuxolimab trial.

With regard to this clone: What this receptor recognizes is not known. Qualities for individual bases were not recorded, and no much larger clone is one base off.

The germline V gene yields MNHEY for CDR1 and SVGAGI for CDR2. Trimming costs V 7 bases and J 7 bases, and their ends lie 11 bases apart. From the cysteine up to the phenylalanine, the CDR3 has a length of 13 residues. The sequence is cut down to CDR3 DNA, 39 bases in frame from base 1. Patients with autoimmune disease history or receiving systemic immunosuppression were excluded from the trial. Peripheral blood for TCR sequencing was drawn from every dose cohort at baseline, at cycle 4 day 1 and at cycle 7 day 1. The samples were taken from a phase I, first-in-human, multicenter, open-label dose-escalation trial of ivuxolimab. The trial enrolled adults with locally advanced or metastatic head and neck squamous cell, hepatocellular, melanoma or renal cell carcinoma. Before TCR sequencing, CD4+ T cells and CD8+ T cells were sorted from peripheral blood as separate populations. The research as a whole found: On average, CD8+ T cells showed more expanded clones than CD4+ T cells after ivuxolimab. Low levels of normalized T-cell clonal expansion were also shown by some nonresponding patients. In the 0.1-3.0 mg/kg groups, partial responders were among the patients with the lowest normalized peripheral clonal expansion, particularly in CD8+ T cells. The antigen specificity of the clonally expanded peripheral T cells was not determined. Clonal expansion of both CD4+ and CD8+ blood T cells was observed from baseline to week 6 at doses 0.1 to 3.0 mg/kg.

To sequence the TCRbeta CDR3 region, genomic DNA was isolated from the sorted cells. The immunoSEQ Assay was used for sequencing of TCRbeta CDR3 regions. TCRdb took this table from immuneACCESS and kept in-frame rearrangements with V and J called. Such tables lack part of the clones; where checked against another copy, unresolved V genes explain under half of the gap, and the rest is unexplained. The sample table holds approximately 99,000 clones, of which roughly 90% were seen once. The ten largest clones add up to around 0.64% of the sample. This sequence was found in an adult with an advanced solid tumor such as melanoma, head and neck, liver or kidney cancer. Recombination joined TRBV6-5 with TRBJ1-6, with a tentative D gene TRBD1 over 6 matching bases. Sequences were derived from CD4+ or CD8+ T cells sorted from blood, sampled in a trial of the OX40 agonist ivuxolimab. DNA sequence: TGTGCCAGCACCGACAGGAGGAATTCACCCCTCCACTTT. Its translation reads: CASTDRRNSPLHF.